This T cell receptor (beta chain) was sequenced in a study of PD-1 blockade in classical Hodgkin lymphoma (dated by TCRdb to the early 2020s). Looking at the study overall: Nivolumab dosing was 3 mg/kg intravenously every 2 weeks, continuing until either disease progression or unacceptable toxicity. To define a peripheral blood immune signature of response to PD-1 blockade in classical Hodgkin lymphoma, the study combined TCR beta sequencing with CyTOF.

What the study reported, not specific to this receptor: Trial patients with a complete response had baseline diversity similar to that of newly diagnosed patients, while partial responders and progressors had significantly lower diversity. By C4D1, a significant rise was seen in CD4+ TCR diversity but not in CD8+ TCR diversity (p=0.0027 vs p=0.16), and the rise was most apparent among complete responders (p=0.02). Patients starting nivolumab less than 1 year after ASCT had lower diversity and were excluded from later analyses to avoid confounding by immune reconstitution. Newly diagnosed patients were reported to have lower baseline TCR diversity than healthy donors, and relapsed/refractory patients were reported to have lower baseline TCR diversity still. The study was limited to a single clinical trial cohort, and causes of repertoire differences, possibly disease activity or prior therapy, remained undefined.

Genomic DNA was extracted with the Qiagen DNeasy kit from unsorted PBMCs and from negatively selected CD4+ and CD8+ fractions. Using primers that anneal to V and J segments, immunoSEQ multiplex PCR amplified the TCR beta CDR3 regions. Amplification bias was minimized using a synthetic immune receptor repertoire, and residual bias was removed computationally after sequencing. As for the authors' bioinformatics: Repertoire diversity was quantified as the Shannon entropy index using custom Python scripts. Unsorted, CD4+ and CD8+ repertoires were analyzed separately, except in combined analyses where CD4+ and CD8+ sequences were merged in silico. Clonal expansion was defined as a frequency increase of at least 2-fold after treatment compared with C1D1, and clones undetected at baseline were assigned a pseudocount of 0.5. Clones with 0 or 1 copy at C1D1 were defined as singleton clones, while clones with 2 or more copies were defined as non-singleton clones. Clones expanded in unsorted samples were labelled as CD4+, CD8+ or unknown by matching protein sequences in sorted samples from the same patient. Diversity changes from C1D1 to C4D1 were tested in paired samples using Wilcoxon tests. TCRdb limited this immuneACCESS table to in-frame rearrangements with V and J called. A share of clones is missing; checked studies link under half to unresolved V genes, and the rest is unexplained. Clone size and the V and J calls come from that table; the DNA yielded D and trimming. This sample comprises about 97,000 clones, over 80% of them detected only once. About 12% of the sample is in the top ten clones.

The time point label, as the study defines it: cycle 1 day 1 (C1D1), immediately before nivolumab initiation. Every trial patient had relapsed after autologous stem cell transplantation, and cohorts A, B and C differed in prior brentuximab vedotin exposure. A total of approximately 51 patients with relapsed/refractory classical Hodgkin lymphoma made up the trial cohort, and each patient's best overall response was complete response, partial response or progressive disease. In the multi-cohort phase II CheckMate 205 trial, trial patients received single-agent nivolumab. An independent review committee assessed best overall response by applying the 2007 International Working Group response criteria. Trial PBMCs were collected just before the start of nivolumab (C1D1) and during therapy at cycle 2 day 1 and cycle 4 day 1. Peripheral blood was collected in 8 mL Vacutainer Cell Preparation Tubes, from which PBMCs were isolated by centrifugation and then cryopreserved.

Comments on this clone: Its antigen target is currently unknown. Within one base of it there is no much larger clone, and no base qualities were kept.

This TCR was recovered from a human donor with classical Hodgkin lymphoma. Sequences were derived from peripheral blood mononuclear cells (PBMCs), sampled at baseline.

The DNA reads TGTGCCAGTAGTATCCTGGGACAGGTAGGCACAGATACGCAGTATTTT. Protein translation: CASSILGQVGTDTQYF. The chain is encoded by TRBV19 joined to TRBJ2-3; TRBD1 lines up with 8 middle nucleotides. For CDR1 and CDR2, the germline V gene (reference sequence) lists LNHDA and SQIVND. From V the trimming removes 3 bases and from J it removes 1 base, while the gene matches leave 6 bases of the junction unaccounted for. Including cysteine and phenylalanine, the CDR3 has 16 amino acids. Only the CDR3 part of the read is kept: 48 bases, read in frame from the first base.